Listed here are 16 T cell receptor beta chains from one sample, sequenced in a study of T cell responses to AZD1222 COVID-19 vaccine. This table comes from immunoSEQ multiplex PCR, and its TCRdb copy is limited to in-frame clones, with some not included. This sample has about 120,000 clones, with roughly 87% found just once. The sequences come from peripheral blood, collected 28 days after the second AZD1222 dose. The origin of the receptors is an adult who received the AZD1222 COVID-19 vaccine.

The gene calls are TRBV5-1 and TRBJ2-2; TRBD1 might be the D (6 bases). The CDR3 length is 16 residues. Germline assignment: CDR1 SGHRS and CDR2 YFSETQ. The V end lost 4 bases, the J end lost 4 bases, and 17 bases lay between the germline ends. The chain's CDR3 is CASSQHGQSGTGELFF. Here the CDR3 DNA reads TGCGCCAGCAGCCAACACGGACAGTCGGGCACCGGGGAGCTGTTTTTT.

The chain is built from TRBV28 and TRBJ1-2; D perhaps matches TRBD1 (5 bases). CDR3 length: 12 residues. CDR1 MDHEN and CDR2 SYDVKM come from the germline V gene. Trimming left V 6 bases short and J 7 bases short, with 12 bases between. The CDR3 spells CASSAGVLGYTF. In DNA form, the CDR3 reads TGTGCCAGCAGCGCGGGGGTCCTTGGCTACACCTTC.

J is TRBJ2-2 and V is TRBV7-8; 11 positions match TRBD1. Germline CDR1 is SGHVS and CDR2 is FQNEAQ. CDR3 size: 15 residues. V dropped 4 bases and J dropped 7; count of bases not matched to a gene: 5. CDR3 sequence (DNA): TGTGCCAGCAGCTCGGGACAGGGGGAGAGCGGGGAGCTGTTTTTT. Protein product: CASSSGQGESGELFF.

V gene TRBV6-5 combines with J gene TRBJ2-7, with 10 bases fitting TRBD1. The CDR3 sequence is 15 residues long. Germline V gene lookup returns CDR1 MNHEY and CDR2 SVGAGI. The J segment lost 4 bases and the V segment lost 7 bases, leaving 10 bases of the junction unmatched. This CDR3 is CASKIVGTGVYEQYF. Here the CDR3 DNA reads TGTGCCAGCAAAATTGTAGGGACAGGGGTGTACGAGCAGTACTTC.

The rearrangement links TRBV18 to TRBJ2-1, with a tentative D call TRBD2 (7 bases). Germline-derived CDR1 and CDR2 are KGHSH and LQKENI. The germline V and J ends were trimmed by 3 bases and 8 bases, with 20 bases remaining between them. This CDR3 spans 16 amino acids. CDR3 sequence reads: CASSPSLLGAGDEQFF. The CDR3 DNA reads TGTGCCAGCTCACCCTCCCTTCTGGGGGCGGGAGATGAGCAGTTCTTC.

V is TRBV7-9 and J is TRBJ1-2, with 9 nucleotides matching TRBD1. CDR1 and CDR2 from the germline V gene are SEHNR and FQNEAQ (reference sequence). The V gene end was trimmed by 4 bases and the J gene end by 8 bases; junction bases not matched to a gene: 5. The CDR3 contains 13 residues. The CDR3 bases are TGTGCCAGCAGCTGGGACAGGGACGGCGGCTACACCTTC. It codes for CASSWDRDGGYTF.

This chain connects TRBV29-1 to TRBJ2-4; a weak D match, TRBD2 (6 bases). The CDR3 consists of 14 residues. The V end was cut by 1 base, the J end by 2 bases, with 9 bases between. Germline V gene data show CDR1 as SQVTM and CDR2 as ANQGSEA. The CDR3 here is CSVEGGLSKNIQYF. The CDR3, as DNA: TGCAGCGTTGAAGGTGGACTATCCAAAAACATTCAGTACTTC.

The chain couples TRBV27 to TRBJ2-3; TRBD1 agrees at 10 bases. Unmatched junction bases numbered 2, after V lost 6 bases and J lost 2 bases. Germline-derived CDR1 and CDR2 are MNHEY and SMNVEV (reference sequence). The CDR3 runs to 14 residues. As DNA, the CDR3 is TGTGCCAGCAGGGACAGGGGGTACACAGATACGCAGTATTTT. Amino acid sequence: CASRDRGYTDTQYF.

This chain links TRBV10-1 with TRBJ1-5, with 9 bases identical to TRBD1. This CDR3 is built from 14 residues. CDR1 and CDR2 (germline): WNHNN, SYGVQD (reference sequence). Trimming cost V 6 bases and J 6 bases; bases outside gene matches: 6. In nucleotides, the CDR3 is TGCGCCAGCAGGGGGGACAGGGCTTTTCAGCCCCAGCATTTT. It encodes CASRGDRAFQPQHF.

This sequence joins TRBV7-9 and TRBJ1-3; possibly TRBD1 for D (5 bases). Germline V CDR1 and CDR2: SEHNR, FQNEAQ (reference sequence). The CDR3 sequence is 17 residues long. V was clipped by 4 bases and J by 0 bases, with 16 bases between them. Written as DNA, the CDR3 is TGTGCCAGCAGCTGGCCCGGGGGTGCAGGCTCTGGAAACACCATATATTTT. Translating gives CASSWPGGAGSGNTIYF.

The chain combines TRBV4-1 with TRBJ1-2; D unclear. CDR1 is MGHRA, CDR2 YSYEKL, per germline. The CDR3 has 18 residues. The germline V and J ends were trimmed by 0 bases and 7 bases, with 24 bases remaining between them. The CDR3 spells CASSQERRARRELFGYTF. CDR3 sequence (DNA): TGCGCCAGCAGCCAAGAAAGACGGGCGCGCCGAGAACTATTTGGCTACACCTTC.

The chain has TRBV11-2 and TRBJ2-5, with 8 bases fitting TRBD2. The length of the CDR3 is 15 residues. Germline-derived CDR1 and CDR2 are SGHAT and FQNNGV. Losses at the gene ends were 4 bases for V and 3 bases for J; bases not matched to a gene: 7. CDR3: CASSSFGGVKETQYF. The CDR3 nucleotides are TGTGCCAGCAGCTCCTTCGGGGGGGTGAAAGAGACCCAGTACTTC.

CDR3 in amino acids: CSASQGQGHQPQHF. Written as DNA, the CDR3 is TGCAGTGCTAGTCAGGGGCAGGGTCATCAGCCCCAGCATTTT. V is TRBV20-1 and J is TRBJ1-5; D possibly corresponds to TRBD1 (6 bases). Trimming shortened V by 3 bases and J by 5 bases, and 14 bases separated the two germline ends. Germline V gives CDR1 DFQATT, CDR2 SNEGSKA (reference sequence). This CDR3 region has 14 residues.

This rearrangement joins TRBV7-9 to TRBJ1-1, with 9 bases fitting TRBD1. The CDR3 totals 14 residues. With V trimmed by 1 base and J by 4 bases, 1 base remained unmatched. Germline CDR1 and CDR2: SEHNR and FQNEAQ (reference sequence). The CDR3, as DNA: TGTGCCAGCAGCTTAGGGGGACAGGGCACTGAAGCTTTCTTT. This translates into CASSLGGQGTEAFF.

The chain couples TRBV5-1 to TRBJ1-1, with TRBD1 matching 8 bases. This CDR3 is built from 15 residues. Trimming took 4 bases from V and 0 from J; bases not matched to a gene: 5. CDR1 and CDR2 from the germline V gene are SGHRS and YFSETQ. The CDR3 sequence is CASSPRTGMNTEAFF. CDR3 DNA sequence: TGCGCCAGCAGCCCTCGGACAGGGATGAACACTGAAGCTTTCTTT.

J is TRBJ1-1 and V is TRBV7-8; possible D gene TRBD1, 6 bases. This CDR3 is built from 17 residues. The germline gives CDR1 SGHVS, CDR2 FQNEAQ. The V end lost 5 bases, the J end lost 1 base, and 20 bases lay between the germline ends. The CDR3 region is CASSRGFPGQRNTEAFF. The CDR3 nucleotides read TGTGCCAGCAGCCGAGGGTTCCCGGGACAAAGGAACACTGAAGCTTTCTTT.